Following are 5 T cell receptor beta chains from one sample sequenced in a study of T-cell reconstitution after alpha-beta-depleted transplantation in children. As it was prepared, the TCRbeta library received unique molecular identifiers. TCRdb re-derived calls from the PCR reads in MiXCR, one entry per CDR3 protein. There are approximately 800,000 distinct CDR3 sequences in the sample; 16% occur only once, and just under 5% lies in the top ten. This material consisted of PBMCs, mostly from graft donor cells, taken 360 days after TCRalphabeta/CD19-depleted stem cell transplant. The receptors come from a male patient between 5 and 17 years old who had a stem cell transplant for acute lymphoblastic leukemia, so the T cells may come from the graft donor.

Many counts were recorded for this clonotype. This sequence joins TRBV6-4 and TRBJ2-7; D uncertain. CDR1 and CDR2 from the germline V gene are MRHNA and SNTAGT. CDR3 length equals 13 residues. The V end lost 4 bases, the J end lost 0 bases, and 7 bases lay between the germline ends. The CDR3 here is CASSVSPSYEQYF. CDR3 nucleotide sequence: TGTGCCAGCAGTGTAAGTCCCTCCTACGAGCAGTACTTC.

This clonotype was seen a few times. This chain joins TRBV5-6 and TRBJ2-6, with 7 bases identical to TRBD1. In germline, CDR1 is SGHDT, CDR2 YYEEEE. J gave up 0 bases and V 1 base, and 16 bases lay outside the gene matches. The CDR3 runs to 21 residues. The CDR3 region has the DNA TGTGCCAGCAGCTTGCTCTCACGTATGACAGGGCGACCCTCTGGGGCCAACGTCCTGACTTTC. Translation gives CASSLLSRMTGRPSGANVLTF.

The gene calls are TRBV29-1 and TRBJ1-1; TRBD1 matches at 9 bases. The junction had 20 bases not matched to a gene; V was cut back by 7 bases and J by 5 bases. Germline V gene lookup returns CDR1 SQVTM and CDR2 ANQGSEA. The CDR3 length is 17 residues. DNA of the CDR3: TGCAGCGCCGAAGGAAGCCATCCGGGACAGGGTGGAACTGAAGCTTTCTTT. It encodes CSAEGSHPGQGGTEAFF.

The table lists this clonotype with a few counts. The chain employs TRBV3-1 and TRBJ1-4, with a tentative D call TRBD1 (6 bases). The CDR3 spans 13 residues. CDR1 and CDR2 from the germline V gene are LGHDT and YNNKEL (reference sequence). V was trimmed by 4 bases and J by 7 bases, leaving 10 bases between them. The CDR3 nucleotides read TGTGCCAGCAGCCCCCGGACAGTTGAAAAACTGTTTTTT. Residues: CASSPRTVEKLFF. Together with reference TRBV3-1 and TRBJ1-4, the CDR3 gives the full variable domain: DTAVSQTPKYLVTQMGNDKSIKCEQNLGHDTMYWYKQDSKKFLKIMFSYNNKELIINETVPNRFSPKSPDKAHLNLHINSLELGDSAVYFCASSPRTVEKLFFGSGTQLSVL.

The J gene is TRBJ2-1, the V gene TRBV6-2 or TRBV6-3; D is uncertain. V was trimmed by 2 bases and J by 8 bases, leaving 4 bases between them. The CDR3 covers 11 residues. Germline-derived CDR1 and CDR2 are MNHEY and SVGEGT. For the CDR3, the DNA is TGTGCCAGCAGTTACGGGCATGAGCAGTTCTTC. This translates into CASSYGHEQFF.